The 22 T cell receptor beta chains below come from one sample, sequenced in a study of shared clonotypes between healthy human individuals. This table comes from immunoSEQ multiplex PCR, and its TCRdb copy is limited to in-frame clones, with some not included. This table has around 340,000 clones, around 70% appearing once. Material for sequencing was memory CD4+ T cells sorted from blood. Noted subset: CD45RA-negative fraction. These receptors came from a man aged 25 to 40 in good health.

The chain links TRBV18 to TRBJ2-3; 10 bases align to TRBD1. The CDR3 runs to 14 residues. Unmatched junction bases numbered 1, after V lost 3 bases and J lost 4 bases. Germline V lookup: CDR1 KGHSH, CDR2 LQKENI. The CDR3 DNA follows: TGTGCCAGCTCACCGACAGGGGGCTCAGATACGCAGTATTTT. Its protein product is CASSPTGGSDTQYF.

DNA for the CDR3: TGTGCCAGTAGCCAAGGACAGGGAGACTATGGCTACACCTTC. It codes for CASSQGQGDYGYTF. The rearrangement links TRBV19 to TRBJ1-2, with 8 nucleotides matching TRBD1. V dropped 6 bases and J dropped 3; count of bases not matched to a gene: 6. CDR3 length equals 14 residues. Germline V gives CDR1 LNHDA, CDR2 SQIVND (reference sequence).

J is TRBJ2-3 and V is TRBV9, with D tentatively TRBD2 (6 bases). V dropped 1 base and J dropped 14 bases, with 17 bases sitting between them. From germline, CDR1 is SGDLS and CDR2 YYNGEE. The CDR3 runs to 13 residues. Here the CDR3 reads CASSVIVGGGLYF. CDR3 sequence (DNA): TGTGCCAGCAGCGTAATCGTGGGAGGAGGGTTGTATTTT.

V usage is TRBV7-2 and J usage is TRBJ2-1; 10 nucleotides match TRBD2. V lost 5 bases and J lost 7; bases outside the gene matches: 8. From germline, CDR1 is SGHTA and CDR2 FQGNSA. The CDR3 covers 15 residues. CDR3 region: CASSLMNSGRNEQFF. In DNA, the CDR3 is TGTGCCAGCAGCCTAATGAATAGCGGGAGGAATGAGCAGTTCTTC.

On this clone itself: The junction departs from germline at one end; a sequencing error may be responsible. V and J are TRBV7-8 and TRBJ1-1; TRBD1 is a possible D gene (5 bases). The CDR3 covers 14 residues. The germline gives CDR1 SGHVS, CDR2 FQNEAQ. The CDR3 nucleotides are TGTGCCAGCAACTTACAGGCGTTGAACACTGAAGCTTTCTTT. Amino acids: CASNLQALNTEAFF.

In this sample, this clone turned up a few times. J is TRBJ2-5 and V is TRBV5-1; possibly TRBD1 for D (7 bases). Germline V lookup: CDR1 SGHRS, CDR2 YFSETQ. This CDR3 region has 15 residues. Trimming took 3 bases from V and 5 from J, leaving 17 bases between them. CDR3 coding DNA: TGCGCCAGCAGCTATCAGGACCCAGGGGGGGAGACCCAGTACTTC. It yields the protein CASSYQDPGGETQYF.

V and J are TRBV14 and TRBJ2-7; D is unresolved. The CDR3 totals 15 residues. V lost 2 bases to trimming and J lost 3 bases, with 14 bases between them. Per germline, CDR1 SGHDN and CDR2 FVKESK. The CDR3, as DNA: TGTGCCAGCAGCCAATATTCAGGACGCATCTACGAGCAGTACTTC. Residues: CASSQYSGRIYEQYF. The whole variable domain, filled in from reference TRBV14 and TRBJ2-7, reads EAGVTQFPSHSVIEKGQTVTLRCDPISGHDNLYWYRRVMGKEIKFLLHFVKESKQDESGMPNNRFLAERTGGTYSTLKVQPAELEDSGVYFCASSQYSGRIYEQYFGPGTRLTVT.

J is TRBJ2-3 and V is TRBV11-2; D is unresolved. The germline V and J ends were trimmed by 1 base and 4 bases, with 3 bases remaining between them. This CDR3 spans 12 amino acids. Germline V gene sequence: CDR1 SGHAT, CDR2 FQNNGV. CDR3 protein: CASSLVPDTQYF. Written as DNA, the CDR3 is TGTGCCAGCAGCTTAGTCCCAGATACGCAGTATTTT.

This clone was detected once. This chain uses TRBV2 with TRBJ2-5; D is possibly TRBD1 (6 bases). The germline gives CDR1 SNHLY, CDR2 FYNNEI. V lost 10 bases and J lost 0, with 12 bases in between. The CDR3 covers 13 residues. The CDR3 sequence is CATTQGHQETQYF. CDR3 sequence (DNA): TGTGCCACGACACAGGGTCACCAAGAGACCCAGTACTTC.

V is TRBV9 and J is TRBJ2-5; the D is unclear. Germline values: CDR1 SGDLS, CDR2 YYNGEE. The CDR3 totals 13 residues. The V end was cut by 0 bases, the J end by 5 bases, with 8 bases between. CDR3 DNA: TGTGCCAGCAGCGTAGCTACACTGGAGACCCAGTACTTC. The encoded protein is CASSVATLETQYF. Variable domain in full (rest from reference TRBV9 and TRBJ2-5): DSGVTQTPKHLITATGQRVTLRCSPRSGDLSVYWYQQSLDQGLQFLIQYYNGEERAKGNILERFSAQQFPDLHSELNLSSLELGDSALYFCASSVATLETQYFGPGTRLLVL.

As DNA, the CDR3 is TGTGCCACCAGCATCGGGACAGGGCTGGAGACCCAGTACTTC. Amino acids: CATSIGTGLETQYF. The chain couples TRBV15 to TRBJ2-5; TRBD1 matches 9 bases. With 4 bases clipped from V and 5 bases from J, the junction kept 5 bases outside the gene matches. This CDR3 is built from 14 residues. Per the germline V gene, CDR1 is LNHNV and CDR2 is YYDKDF (reference sequence). The full variable domain, rest sourced from reference TRBV15 and TRBJ2-5, is DAMVIQNPRYQVTQFGKPVTLSCSQTLNHNVMYWYQQKSSQAPKLLFHYYDKDFNNEADTPDNFQSRRPNTSFCFLDIRSPGLGDTAMYLCATSIGTGLETQYFGPGTRLLVL.

This rearrangement joins TRBV7-3 to TRBJ2-1; TRBD2 aligns across 8 bases. Unmatched junction bases numbered 3, after V lost 1 base and J lost 4 bases. The CDR3 extends over 15 amino acids. The germline gives CDR1 SGHTA, CDR2 FQGTGA. CDR3 bases: TGTGCCAGCAGCTTAAATAGCGGGATATACAATGAGCAGTTCTTC. Its translation: CASSLNSGIYNEQFF.

The chain is built from TRBV27 and TRBJ2-1, with TRBD2 matching over 9 bases. CDR1 and CDR2 from the germline V gene are MNHEY and SMNVEV (reference sequence). The CDR3 covers 14 residues. Trimming took 9 bases from V and 7 from J; bases not matched to a gene: 10. The DNA for the CDR3 is TGTGCCAGTAAGGTAATAGCGGGAGAAAATGAGCAGTTCTTC. This sequence encodes CASKVIAGENEQFF.

This clone was seen a single time. This chain uses TRBV19 with TRBJ2-1; 7 positions agree with TRBD1. V was pared by 6 bases and J by 8 bases, with 13 bases of the junction left unmatched. This CDR3 contains 15 residues. In germline, CDR1 is LNHDA, CDR2 SQIVND (reference sequence). The CDR3: CASRTRQGAIDEQFF. The CDR3 DNA reads TGTGCCAGTAGAACTCGACAGGGAGCTATAGATGAGCAGTTCTTC.

The rearrangement links TRBV11-3 to TRBJ2-1; D gene uncertain. V was pared by 5 bases and J by 9 bases, with 11 bases between. This CDR3 region has 12 residues. Looked up from germline, CDR1 is SGHNT and CDR2 is YENEEA. DNA for the CDR3: TGTGCCAGCAGCCTGGGGTGGTCTGAGCAGTTCTTC. Amino acid sequence: CASSLGWSEQFF.

V gene TRBV29-1 combines with J gene TRBJ2-2, with D perhaps TRBD2 (6 bases). The V and J ends lost 4 bases and 0 bases respectively, with 15 bases between them. The germline V gene has CDR1 SQVTM and CDR2 ANQGSEA. The CDR3 runs to 16 residues. CDR3 sequence reads: CSVGPRGTSNTGELFF. The CDR3 bases are TGCAGCGTTGGCCCACGGGGGACCTCGAACACCGGGGAGCTGTTTTTT.

In regard to this clone: One end of the junction varies from germline; a read error may be responsible. This chain links TRBV7-2 with TRBJ2-3; 9 bases line up with TRBD1. The CDR3 runs 13 residues. The germline V gene has CDR1 SGHTA and CDR2 FQGNSA. The CDR3 bases are TGTGCCAGCAGCTTACTTTTTGGGACAGGGTTGAGGTTT. Protein product: CASSLLFGTGLRF.

V and J are TRBV19 and TRBJ1-3; no firm D call. The CDR3 spans 13 residues. Germline CDR1 and CDR2: LNHDA and SQIVND (reference sequence). V lost 8 bases and J lost 0, with 8 bases in between. CDR3 in DNA: TGTGCCAGTGAAAATAACTCTGGAAACACCATATATTTT. This gives the protein CASENNSGNTIYF.

This chain uses TRBV11-2 with TRBJ2-1; D call uncertain. Trimming removed 1 base at V and 4 bases at J, with 14 bases between. Germline V lookup: CDR1 SGHAT, CDR2 FQNNGV. The CDR3 is 16 amino acids. The CDR3, as DNA: TGTGCCAGCAGCTTAGGGTCCCTTGGCTCTTACAATGAGCAGTTCTTC. As protein: CASSLGSLGSYNEQFF.

This chain connects TRBV5-6 to TRBJ2-3, with D uncertain. Per the germline V gene, CDR1 is SGHDT and CDR2 is YYEEEE. This CDR3 region has 13 residues. The germline V and J ends were trimmed by 0 bases and 6 bases, with 8 bases remaining between them. DNA of the CDR3: TGTGCCAGCAGCTTGGCCTGGTGGGATACGCAGTATTTT. It codes for CASSLAWWDTQYF.

This clone was observed once. The chain is built from TRBV19 and TRBJ1-1; D ambiguous. The germline CDR1 and CDR2 sequences are LNHDA and SQIVND (reference sequence). V was trimmed by 3 bases and J by 5 bases, leaving 10 bases between them. The CDR3 runs 13 residues. The CDR3 reads CASSIEGLTEAFF. For the CDR3, the DNA is TGTGCCAGTAGTATCGAGGGCTTAACTGAAGCTTTCTTT.

Concerning this clone: One end of the junction fails to match germline, which may point to a read error. The CDR3 nucleotides are TGTGCCAGTTCCGAACCGGGACGCTCAGGGCATTTC. This gives the protein CASSEPGRSGHF. This sequence joins TRBV19 and TRBJ2-4; either TRBD1 or TRBD2 may supply D (5 bases each). The CDR3 sequence is 12 residues long. Germline V lookup: CDR1 LNHDA, CDR2 SQIVND (reference sequence). Full variable domain (remainder filled in from reference TRBV19 and TRBJ2-4): DGGITQSPKYLFRKEGQNVTLSCEQNLNHDAMYWYRQDPGQGLRLIYYSQIVNDFQKGDIAEGYSVSREKKESFPLTVTSAQKNPTAFYLCASSEPGRSGHFGAGTRLSVL.